This record concerns one TCR beta chain sequence. TCRdb's copy holds only in-frame clones and misses some; the assay was immunoSEQ multiplex PCR. The top ten clones hold more than 1.1% of a sample with about 170,000 clones, roughly 92% of them seen once. The entry originates in a study of control samples from healthy donors and cancer patients. V shed 5 bases, J shed 0 bases, and the junction held 3 bases outside the gene matches. The CDR3 covers 13 residues. CDR1 and CDR2 from the germline V gene are SQVTM and ANQGSEA. The clonotype originates from a woman in her late teens or twenties in good health. This rearrangement joins TRBV29-1 to TRBJ1-2; 7 nucleotides line up with TRBD1. Material: blood. CDR3 DNA: TGCAGCGTTCGCAGGGGGTCTAACTATGGCTACACCTTC. Translated, it gives CSVRRGSNYGYTF.